This record looks at one TCR beta chain sequence and its context. No antigen is known for it. This entry belongs to a study of shared clonotypes between healthy human individuals. Naive-designated CD8 cells lacked CD45RO, were positively enriched for CCR7, and omitted terminally differentiated effector memory CD45RA+ cells. Clones were sequenced by immunoSEQ multiplex PCR, and TCRdb holds only the in-frame ones, with some missing. The sample has about 2 million clones, just under 95% seen once; the top ten hold 0.95% to 1.5%. Trimming removed 5 bases at V and 5 bases at J, with 10 bases between. The CDR3 runs to 13 residues. Germline assignment: CDR1 SGHNT and CDR2 YENEEA. Notes on the study in general: Naive subsets generally had larger estimated richness than memory subsets. The rarefaction results pointed to incomplete sorted-subset sequencing despite large depth. An effect of sequencing depth on clonotype sharing among donors was expected.

Sequenced sample: naive CD8+ T cells sorted from blood. This sequence was found in a young man in good health. This chain uses TRBV11-3 with TRBJ2-1; D may be TRBD2 (5 bases). The CDR3 sequence is CASSDREHNEQFF. As DNA, the CDR3 is TGTGCCAGCAGCGACCGGGAACACAATGAGCAGTTCTTC. Using reference TRBV11-3 and TRBJ2-1 for the parts outside the CDR3, the full variable domain is EAGVVQSPRYKIIEKKQPVAFWCNPISGHNTLYWYLQNLGQGPELLIRYENEEAVDDSQLPKDRFSAERLKGVDSTLKIQPAELGDSAVYLCASSDREHNEQFFGPGTRLTVL.